Only a few counts were recorded for the clone carrying this T cell receptor (beta chain). What it recognizes is unknown. Generated by immunoSEQ multiplex PCR, the TCRdb table keeps only in-frame clones and is missing some. Of more than 550,000 clones listed, approximately 72% were seen once; the top ten hold under 2%. The data derive from a study of shared clonotypes between healthy human individuals. Study-wide context: Each donor's CD4 naive and CD4 memory cells filled three plates apiece, CD8 naive two, and CD8 memory one.

From germline, CDR1 is LNHDA and CDR2 SQIVND (reference sequence). V was shortened by 4 bases and J by 2 bases, with 13 bases between the two germline ends. This CDR3 is built from 15 residues. Whole-study results and caveats: The expectation was that sequencing depth would affect clonotype sharing among donors. Few donors limited the genetic and exposure-history diversity represented.

The donors were adults (healthy and HIV-negative) with no recent acute infections or vaccinations. The chain joins TRBV19 to TRBJ2-3; possible D gene TRBD2, 5 bases. The sequencing input was memory CD4+ T cells sorted from blood. Noted subset: CD45RA-negative fraction. The sequence came from a woman between 25 and 40 years old in good health. CDR3 protein: CASSTAPGYTDTQYF. In DNA, the CDR3 is TGTGCCAGTAGTACGGCCCCGGGATACACAGATACGCAGTATTTT.